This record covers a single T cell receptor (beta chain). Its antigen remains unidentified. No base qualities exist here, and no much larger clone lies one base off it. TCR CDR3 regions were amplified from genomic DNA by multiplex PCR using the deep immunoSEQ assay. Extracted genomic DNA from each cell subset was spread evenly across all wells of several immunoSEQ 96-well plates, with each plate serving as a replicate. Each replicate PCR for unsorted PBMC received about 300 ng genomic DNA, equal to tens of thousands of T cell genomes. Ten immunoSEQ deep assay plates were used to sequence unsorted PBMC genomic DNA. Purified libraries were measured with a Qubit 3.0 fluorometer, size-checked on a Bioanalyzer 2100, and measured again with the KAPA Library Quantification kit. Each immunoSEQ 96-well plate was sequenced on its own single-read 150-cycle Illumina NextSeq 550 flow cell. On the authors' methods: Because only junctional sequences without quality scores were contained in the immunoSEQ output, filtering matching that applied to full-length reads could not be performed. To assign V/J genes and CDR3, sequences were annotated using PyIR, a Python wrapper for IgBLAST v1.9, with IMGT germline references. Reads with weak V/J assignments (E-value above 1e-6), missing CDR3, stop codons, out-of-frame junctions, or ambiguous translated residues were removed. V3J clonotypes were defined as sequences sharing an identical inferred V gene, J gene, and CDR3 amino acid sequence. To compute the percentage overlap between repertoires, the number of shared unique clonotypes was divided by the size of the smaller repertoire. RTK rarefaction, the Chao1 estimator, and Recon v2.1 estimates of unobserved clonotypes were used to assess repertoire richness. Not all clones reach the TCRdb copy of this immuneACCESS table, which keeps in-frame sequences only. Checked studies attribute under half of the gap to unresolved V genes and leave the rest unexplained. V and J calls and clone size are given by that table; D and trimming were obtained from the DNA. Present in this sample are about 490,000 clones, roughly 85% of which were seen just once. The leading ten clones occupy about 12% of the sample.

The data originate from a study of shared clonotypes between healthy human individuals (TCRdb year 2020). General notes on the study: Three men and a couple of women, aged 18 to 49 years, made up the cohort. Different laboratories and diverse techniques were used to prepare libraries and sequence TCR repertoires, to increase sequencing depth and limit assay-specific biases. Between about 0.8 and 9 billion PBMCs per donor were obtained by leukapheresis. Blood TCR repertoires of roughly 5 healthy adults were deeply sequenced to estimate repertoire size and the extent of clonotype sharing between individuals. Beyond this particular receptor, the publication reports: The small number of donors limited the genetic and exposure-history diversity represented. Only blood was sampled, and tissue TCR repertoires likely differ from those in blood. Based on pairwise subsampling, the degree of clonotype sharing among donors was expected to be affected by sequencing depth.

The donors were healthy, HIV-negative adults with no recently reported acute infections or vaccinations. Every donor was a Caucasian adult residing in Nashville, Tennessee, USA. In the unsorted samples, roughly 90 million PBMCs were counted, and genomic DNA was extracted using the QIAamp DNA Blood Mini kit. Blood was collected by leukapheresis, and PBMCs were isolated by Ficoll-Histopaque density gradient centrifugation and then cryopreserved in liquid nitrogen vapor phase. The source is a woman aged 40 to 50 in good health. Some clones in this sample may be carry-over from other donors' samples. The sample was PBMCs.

The CDR3 protein: CASSGGGSADEQFF. In nucleotide form, the sequence is TGTGCCAGCAGCGGAGGTGGGTCTGCGGATGAGCAGTTCTTC. The receptor chain draws on TRBV6-1 and TRBJ2-1; the D gene is perhaps TRBD2, from 5 matching bases. Reading the germline V gene gives CDR1 MNHNS and CDR2 SASEGT. Measured from the cysteine to the phenylalanine, the CDR3 is 14 residues long. Of the read, only the CDR3 DNA is kept; its 42 bases are in frame from base 1. V loses 6 bases of germline sequence and J loses 8 bases, and the interval between the two ends is 17 bases.